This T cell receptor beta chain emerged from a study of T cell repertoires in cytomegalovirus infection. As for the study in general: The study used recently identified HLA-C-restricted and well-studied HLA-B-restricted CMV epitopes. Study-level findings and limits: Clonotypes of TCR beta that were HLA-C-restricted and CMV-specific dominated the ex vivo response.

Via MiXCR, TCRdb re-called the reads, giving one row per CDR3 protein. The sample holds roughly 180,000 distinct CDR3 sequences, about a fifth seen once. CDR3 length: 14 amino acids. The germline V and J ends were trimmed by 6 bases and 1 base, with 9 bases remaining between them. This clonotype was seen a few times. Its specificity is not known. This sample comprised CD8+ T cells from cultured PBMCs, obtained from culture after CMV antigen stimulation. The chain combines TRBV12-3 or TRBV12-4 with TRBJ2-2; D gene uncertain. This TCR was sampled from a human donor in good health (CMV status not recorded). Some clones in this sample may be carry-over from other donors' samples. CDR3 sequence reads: CASSPGGNTGELFF. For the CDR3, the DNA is TGTGCCAGCAGCCCCGGTGGGAACACCGGGGAGCTGTTTTTT.